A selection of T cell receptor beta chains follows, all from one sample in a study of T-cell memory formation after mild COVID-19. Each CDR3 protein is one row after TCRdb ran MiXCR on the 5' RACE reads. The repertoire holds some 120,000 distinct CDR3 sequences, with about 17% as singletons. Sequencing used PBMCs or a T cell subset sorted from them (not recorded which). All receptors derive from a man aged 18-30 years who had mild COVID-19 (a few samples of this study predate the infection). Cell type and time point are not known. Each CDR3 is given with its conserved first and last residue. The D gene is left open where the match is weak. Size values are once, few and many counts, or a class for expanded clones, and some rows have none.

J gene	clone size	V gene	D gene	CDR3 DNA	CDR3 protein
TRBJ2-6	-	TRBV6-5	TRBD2	TGTGCCAGCAGTCGGGGAGGGGATTCTGGGGCCAACGTCCTGACTTTC	CASSRGGDSGANVLTF
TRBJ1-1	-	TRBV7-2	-	TGTGCCAGCAGTCGTAGACCGGGAACTGAAGCTTTCTTT	CASSRRPGTEAFF
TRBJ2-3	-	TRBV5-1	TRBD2	TGCGCCAGCAGCTTGGCCGGCGGGGGGGCCTTTACAGATACGCAGTATTTT	CASSLAGGGAFTDTQYF
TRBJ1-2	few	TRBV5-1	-	TGCGCCAGCAGCTTGGAGACGGCGGGGGGCTACACCTTC	CASSLETAGGYTF
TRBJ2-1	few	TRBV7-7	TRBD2	TGTGCCAGCAGCACTGGGACTAGCGGGGCCATTGATGAGCAGTTCTTC	CASSTGTSGAIDEQFF
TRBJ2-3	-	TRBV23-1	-	TGCGCCAGCAGTCCACAGGGAGGTGCAGATACGCAGTATTTT	CASSPQGGADTQYF
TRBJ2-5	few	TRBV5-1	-	TGCGCCAGCAGCTCCGAGTGGGGGACCCAGTACTTC	CASSSEWGTQYF
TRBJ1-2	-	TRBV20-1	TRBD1	TGCAGTGCACGGGACAGAAGCCCCTATGGCTACACCTTC	CSARDRSPYGYTF
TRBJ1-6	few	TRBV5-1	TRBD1	TGCGCCAGCAGCCTGGACAGGGTTTCACCCCTCCACTTT	CASSLDRVSPLHF
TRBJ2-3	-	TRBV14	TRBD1	TGTGCCAGCCGGGACAGTGGCGTGTATACGCAGTATTTT	CASRDSGVYTQYF
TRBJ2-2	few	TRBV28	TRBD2	TGTGCCAGCAGGCCGGGGGGGCCCAAGACCGGGGAGCTGTTTTTT	CASRPGGPKTGELFF
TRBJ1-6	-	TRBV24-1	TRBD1	TGTGCCACCAGTGATTTGCGGGGACAGCCAAGCTCCTATAATTCACCCCTCCACTTT	CATSDLRGQPSSYNSPLHF
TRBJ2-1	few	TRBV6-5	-	TGTGCCAGCAGCAAGTCCTACAATGAGCAGTTCTTC	CASSKSYNEQFF
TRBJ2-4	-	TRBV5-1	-	TGCGCCAGCAGCCCACCAGGGGTGATAAACATTCAGTACTTC	CASSPPGVINIQYF
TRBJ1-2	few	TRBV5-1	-	TGCGCCAGCAGCTTGACGCAGGCCCACTATGGCTACACCTTC	CASSLTQAHYGYTF
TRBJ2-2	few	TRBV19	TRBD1	TGTGCCAGTAGTATAAAGCAGGGGGTTATTGTGTCCGGGGAGCTGTTTTTT	CASSIKQGVIVSGELFF
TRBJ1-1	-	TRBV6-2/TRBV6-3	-	TGTGCCAGCAGTTACTCGGTAAGGGGTGCTTTCTTT	CASSYSVRGAFF
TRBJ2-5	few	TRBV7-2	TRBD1	TGTGCCAGCAGCACCGCGCACGGGACAGGGGTAGAGACCCAGTACTTC	CASSTAHGTGVETQYF
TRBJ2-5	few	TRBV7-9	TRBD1	TGTGCCAGCAGCTCGTTCGGGACAGGGGCGAGAGAGACCCAGTACTTC	CASSSFGTGARETQYF
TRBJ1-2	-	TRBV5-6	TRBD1	TGTGCCAGCAGCTCCTGGGACAGGAACTATGGCTACACCTTC	CASSSWDRNYGYTF
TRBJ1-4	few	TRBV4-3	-	TGCGCCAGCAGCCAAGATCCCCCGGGGGCAACTAATGAAAAACTGTTTTTT	CASSQDPPGATNEKLFF
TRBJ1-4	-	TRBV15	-	TGTGCCACCAGCAGAGATGGAGTACAGGGAAAACTGTTTTTT	CATSRDGVQGKLFF
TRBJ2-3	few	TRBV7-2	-	TGTGCCAGCAGCTTACGGGAGCGGAGCACAGATACGCAGTATTTT	CASSLRERSTDTQYF
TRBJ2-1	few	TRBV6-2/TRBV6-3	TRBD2	TGTGCCAGCAGTTACCTTCGGGACTATGCAAATGAGCAGTTCTTC	CASSYLRDYANEQFF
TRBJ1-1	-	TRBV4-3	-	TGCGCCAGCAGCCAAGTCGCCGGCACAGGGCGGATGAACACTGAAGCTTTCTTT	CASSQVAGTGRMNTEAFF